The 21 T cell receptor beta chains below come from one sample, sequenced in a study of blood T cell repertoires in COVID-19. Data came from immunoSEQ multiplex PCR; TCRdb stores just in-frame clones and leaves some out. The sample has some 73,000 clones, roughly four fifths seen once. Specimen: peripheral blood. Every receptor here comes from an older woman with acute or convalescent COVID-19.

The chain combines TRBV28 with TRBJ2-7; 11 bases line up with TRBD2. V shed 6 bases and J 6 bases; nucleotides not matched to a gene: 10. This CDR3 is 15 amino acids long. Germline CDR1 and CDR2: MDHEN and SYDVKM. DNA of the CDR3: TGTGCCAGCAGACAAAATAGCGGGAGGGCGGGCGAGCAGTACTTC. It specifies CASRQNSGRAGEQYF.

The chain couples TRBV27 to TRBJ1-4; D possibly corresponds to TRBD1 (6 bases). Trimming removed 8 bases at V and 6 bases at J, with 13 bases between. The CDR3 runs 13 residues. Germline CDR1 is MNHEY and CDR2 is SMNVEV (reference sequence). CDR3 in DNA: TGTGCCAGCCGGACAGCTTCCGATGAAAAACTGTTTTTT. Protein product: CASRTASDEKLFF.

This rearrangement joins TRBV20-1 to TRBJ2-6; 8 nucleotides agree with TRBD2. Trimming at V came to 3 bases and at J to 1 base, leaving 5 bases not matched to a gene. CDR3 size: 16 residues. The germline CDR1 and CDR2 sequences are DFQATT and SNEGSKA (reference sequence). CDR3 bases: TGCAGTGCTAGTAGCGGGATGTTTTCTGGGGCCAACGTCCTGACTTTC. It is translated as CSASSGMFSGANVLTF.

This chain uses TRBV2 with TRBJ2-1; 10 bases fit TRBD2. Looked up from germline, CDR1 is SNHLY and CDR2 is FYNNEI. V lost 4 bases and J lost 9; bases outside the gene matches: 9. This CDR3 is 15 amino acids long. As DNA, the CDR3 is TGTGCCAGCAGTGGGATAGCGGGAGGAACAGGTGAGCAGTTCTTC. Its protein product is CASSGIAGGTGEQFF. Full variable domain (missing parts from reference TRBV2 and TRBJ2-1): EPEVTQTPSHQVTQMGQEVILRCVPISNHLYFYWYRQILGQKVEFLVSFYNNEISEKSEIFDDQFSVERPDGSNFTLKIRSTKLEDSAMYFCASSGIAGGTGEQFFGPGTRLTVL.

The J gene is TRBJ1-2, the V gene TRBV3-1 (or the pseudogene TRBV3-2); no clear D gene. V gave up 10 bases and J gave up 4 bases, with 13 bases separating them. CDR3 length equals 12 residues. Germline assignment: CDR1 LGHDT and CDR2 YNNKEL (reference sequence). The CDR3 loop is CAIEGVPYGYTF. For the CDR3, the DNA is TGTGCCATTGAGGGTGTCCCCTATGGCTACACCTTC.

J is TRBJ1-3 and V is TRBV19; D gene uncertain. The V end lost 3 bases, the J end lost 0 bases, and 6 bases lay between the germline ends. Germline CDR1 and CDR2: LNHDA and SQIVND (reference sequence). The CDR3 totals 14 residues. Here the CDR3 DNA reads TGTGCCAGTAGTATTCTCAGCTCTGGAAACACCATATATTTT. Translation: CASSILSSGNTIYF.

V usage is TRBV15 and J usage is TRBJ1-6; possibly TRBD1 for D (6 bases). This CDR3 has 13 amino acids. Deletions cut 1 base from V and 9 bases from J, with 7 bases between. The germline CDR1 and CDR2 sequences are LNHNV and YYDKDF (reference sequence). This chain's CDR3 is CATSRVQGSPLHF. The DNA for the CDR3 is TGTGCCACCAGCAGAGTACAGGGTTCACCCCTCCACTTT.

This clone was recorded a few times. V is TRBV3-1 (or the pseudogene TRBV3-2) and J is TRBJ2-7; 10 bases line up with TRBD2. CDR1 is LGHDT and CDR2 is YNNKEL in the germline V gene (reference sequence). Unmatched junction bases numbered 17, after V lost 4 bases and J lost 5 bases. The CDR3 spans 18 residues. The CDR3 loop reads CASSPLPSGRLDGDEQYF. The CDR3 DNA follows: TGTGCCAGCAGCCCTCTCCCTAGCGGGAGACTAGACGGCGACGAGCAGTACTTC.

The chain couples TRBV5-6 to TRBJ1-2; the D gene is possibly TRBD1 (6 bases). Trimming removed 3 bases from V and 6 bases from J, with 15 bases in between. CDR1 is SGHDT, CDR2 YYEEEE, per germline. The CDR3 loop spans 14 amino acids. CDR3 protein: CASSSPGTNHGYTF. CDR3 DNA: TGTGCCAGCAGCTCACCAGGGACAAACCATGGCTACACCTTC.

The V call is TRBV19, the J call TRBJ2-3; 7 bases match TRBD2. This CDR3 is 18 amino acids long. The germline CDR1 and CDR2 sequences are LNHDA and SQIVND (reference sequence). The trim removed 3 bases at V and 0 bases at J, leaving 12 bases unmatched. CDR3 in DNA: TGTGCCAGTAGTATCTCTAGCGGACCATGGGTTAGCACAGATACGCAGTATTTT. Encoded protein: CASSISSGPWVSTDTQYF.

The V and J genes are TRBV6-5 and TRBJ1-2; 8 bases line up with TRBD1. V lost 5 bases and J lost 3; bases outside the gene matches: 8. The CDR3 extends over 15 amino acids. Germline V lookup: CDR1 MNHEY, CDR2 SVGAGI. The CDR3 bases are TGTGCCAGCAGTAAATCGGGACAGGAGTACTATGGCTACACCTTC. It translates to CASSKSGQEYYGYTF.

V and J are TRBV4-2 and TRBJ1-5, with D unclear. Germline CDR1 and CDR2: LGHNA and YNFKEQ. This CDR3 region has 15 residues. Trimming cost V 0 bases and J 5 bases, with 11 bases left between them. CDR3 sequence (DNA): TGTGCCAGCAGCCAAGATGAACAGCCCCATCAGCCCCAGCATTTT. Its translation is CASSQDEQPHQPQHF.

The rearrangement joins TRBV5-1 to TRBJ2-5; 11 bases line up with TRBD2. In germline, CDR1 is SGHRS, CDR2 YFSETQ. This CDR3 has 17 residues. Unmatched junction bases numbered 6, after V lost 0 bases and J lost 2 bases. This CDR3 is CASSLAPSGGTQETQYF. The CDR3 region has the DNA TGCGCCAGCAGCTTGGCCCCTAGCGGGGGGACTCAAGAGACCCAGTACTTC.

The chain joins TRBV4-1 to TRBJ2-3, with 11 bases identical to TRBD2. Germline CDR1 is MGHRA and CDR2 is YSYEKL. Losses at the gene ends were 4 bases for V and 5 bases for J; bases not matched to a gene: 8. The CDR3 is 16 residues long. CDR3 sequence reads: CASSRLTSGIKDTQYF. The CDR3 DNA reads TGCGCCAGCAGCCGTTTGACTAGCGGGATAAAAGATACGCAGTATTTT.

The rearrangement joins TRBV18 to TRBJ2-4; TRBD1 matches at 10 bases. The trim removed 4 bases at V and 6 bases at J, leaving 9 bases unmatched. The CDR3 loop spans 16 amino acids. Germline loops: CDR1 KGHSH, CDR2 LQKENI. CDR3 loop: CASSRDRGHGSNIQYF. The CDR3 region has the DNA TGTGCCAGCTCACGCGACAGGGGGCACGGCTCAAACATTCAGTACTTC.

The rearrangement links TRBV19 to TRBJ1-4; TRBD1 is a possible D gene (6 bases). This CDR3 has 16 residues. Trimming took 2 bases from V and 0 from J, leaving 10 bases between them. CDR1 and CDR2 from the germline V gene are LNHDA and SQIVND (reference sequence). The CDR3 region has the DNA TGTGCCAGTAGTATAATGACAGGCGCAACTAATGAAAAACTGTTTTTT. Translating gives CASSIMTGATNEKLFF.

The V call is TRBV5-5, the J call TRBJ1-6; perhaps TRBD1 as D (5 bases). Trimming pared 4 bases from V and 8 bases from J, leaving 13 bases between. CDR3 size: 14 residues. The V gene's germline CDR1 is SGHKS and CDR2 YYEKEE (reference sequence). This CDR3 is CASSGAARDSPLHF. Here the CDR3 DNA reads TGTGCCAGCAGCGGGGCGGCGCGCGATTCACCCCTCCACTTT.

The chain's CDR3 is CASSLAGDTEAFF. CDR3 coding DNA: TGCGCCAGCAGCTTGGCTGGAGACACTGAAGCTTTCTTT. The genes are TRBV5-1 and TRBJ1-1; no definite D call. V lost 0 bases and J lost 3, with 6 bases in between. The CDR3 extends over 13 amino acids. The germline V gene has CDR1 SGHRS and CDR2 YFSETQ.

The chain recombines TRBV3-1 (or the pseudogene TRBV3-2) with TRBJ2-7; TRBD2 matches at 9 bases. The CDR3 runs 17 residues. Germline values: CDR1 LGHDT, CDR2 YNNKEL (reference sequence). The V gene end was trimmed by 1 base and the J gene end by 7 bases; junction bases not matched to a gene: 14. In DNA, the CDR3 is TGTGCCAGCAGCCAAGGCCGCAGGGTAGCGGGGGCGGGGGAGCAGTACTTC. This sequence encodes CASSQGRRVAGAGEQYF.

V and J are TRBV5-4 and TRBJ2-7; 13 bases are a match to TRBD2. Per germline, CDR1 SGHNT and CDR2 YYREEE (reference sequence). There are 17 residues in the CDR3. J lost 0 bases, V lost 5 bases, and 8 bases had no gene match. The CDR3 coding sequence is TGTGCCAGCAGGTCAGTCGGGACTAGCGGGACCTCCTACGAGCAGTACTTC. Its translation is CASRSVGTSGTSYEQYF.

This chain uses TRBV5-1 with TRBJ2-1; no definite D call. V was clipped by 3 bases and J by 2 bases, with 9 bases between them. The germline V gene encodes CDR1 SGHRS and CDR2 YFSETQ. The CDR3 runs to 14 residues. The CDR3 DNA follows: TGCGCCAGCAGCTGGTCCACAACCTACAATGAGCAGTTCTTC. Translation gives CASSWSTTYNEQFF.